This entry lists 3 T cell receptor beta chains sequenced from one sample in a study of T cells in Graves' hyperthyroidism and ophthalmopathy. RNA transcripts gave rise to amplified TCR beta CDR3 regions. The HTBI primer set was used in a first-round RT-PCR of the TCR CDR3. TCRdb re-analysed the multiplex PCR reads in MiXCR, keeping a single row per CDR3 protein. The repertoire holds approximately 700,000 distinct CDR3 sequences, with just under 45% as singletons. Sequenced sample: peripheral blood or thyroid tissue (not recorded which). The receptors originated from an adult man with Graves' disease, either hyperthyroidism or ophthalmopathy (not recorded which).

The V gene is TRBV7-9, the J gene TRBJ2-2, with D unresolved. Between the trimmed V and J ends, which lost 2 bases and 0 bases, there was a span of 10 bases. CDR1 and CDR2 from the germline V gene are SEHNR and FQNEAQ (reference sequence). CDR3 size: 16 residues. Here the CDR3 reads CASSLYAGSNTGELFF. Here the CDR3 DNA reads TGTGCCAGCAGCTTATATGCAGGCTCGAACACCGGGGAGCTGTTTTTT.

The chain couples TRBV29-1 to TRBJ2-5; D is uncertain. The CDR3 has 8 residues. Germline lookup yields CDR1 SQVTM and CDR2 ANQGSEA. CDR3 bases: TGCAGTCGGGAGACCCAGTACTTC. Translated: CSRETQYF. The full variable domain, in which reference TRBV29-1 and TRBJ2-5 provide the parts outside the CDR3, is SAVISQKPSRDICQRGTSLTIQCQVDSQVTMMFWYRQQPGQSLTLIATANQGSEATYESGFVIDKFPISRPNLTFSTLTVSNMSPEDSSIYLCSRETQYFGPGTRLLVL.

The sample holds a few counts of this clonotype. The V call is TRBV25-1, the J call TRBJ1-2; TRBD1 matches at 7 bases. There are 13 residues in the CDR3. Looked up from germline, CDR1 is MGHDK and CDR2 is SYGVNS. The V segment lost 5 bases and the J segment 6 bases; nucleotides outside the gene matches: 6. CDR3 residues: CASSNTGANGYTF. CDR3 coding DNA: TGTGCCAGCAGTAATACAGGGGCTAATGGCTACACCTTC.